This T cell receptor (beta chain) derives from a study of identical twins. This clonotype was counted a few times. In TCRdb, the 5' RACE reads were re-called with MiXCR into one record per CDR3 protein. Among 1.5 million to 2 million distinct CDR3 sequences listed, about 32% were seen once. Specimen: cord blood. The origin of this receptor is a newborn girl in good health.

For the CDR3, the DNA is TGTGCCAGCAGCTTAGCACTAGCGAACAATGAGCAGTACTTC. Translating it yields CASSLALANNEQYF. The rearrangement links TRBV7-2 to TRBJ2-7; 7 bases match TRBD2. The ends lost 0 bases at V and 7 bases at J; junction bases unmatched: 6. Germline lookup yields CDR1 SGHTA and CDR2 FQGNSA. The CDR3 has 14 residues.